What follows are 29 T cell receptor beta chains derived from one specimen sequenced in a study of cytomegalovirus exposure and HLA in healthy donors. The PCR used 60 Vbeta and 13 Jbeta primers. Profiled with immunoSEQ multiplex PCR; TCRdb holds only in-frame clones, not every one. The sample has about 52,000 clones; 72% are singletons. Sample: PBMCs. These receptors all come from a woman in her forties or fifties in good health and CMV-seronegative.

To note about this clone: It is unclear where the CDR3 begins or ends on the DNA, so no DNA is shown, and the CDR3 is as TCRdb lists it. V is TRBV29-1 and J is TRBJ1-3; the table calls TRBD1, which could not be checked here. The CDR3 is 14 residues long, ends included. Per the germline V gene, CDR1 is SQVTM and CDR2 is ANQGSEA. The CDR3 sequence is CSVSLYSSGNTIYF.

In nucleotides, the CDR3 is TGTGCCAGCAGTGAAGCTGGGACAGGGCCTTGGGAAGCTTTCTTT. Its protein is CASSEAGTGPWEAFF. The chain combines TRBV2 with TRBJ1-1; 9 positions agree with TRBD1. The CDR3 covers 15 residues. The germline CDR1 and CDR2 sequences are SNHLY and FYNNEI. V shed 0 bases, J shed 8 bases, and the junction held 7 bases outside the gene matches.

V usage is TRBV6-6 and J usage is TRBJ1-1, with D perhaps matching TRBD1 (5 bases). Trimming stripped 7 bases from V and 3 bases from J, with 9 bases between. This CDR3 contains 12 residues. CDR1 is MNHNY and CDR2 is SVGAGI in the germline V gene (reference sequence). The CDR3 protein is CASMGGDTEAFF. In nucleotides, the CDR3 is TGTGCCAGCATGGGGGGAGACACTGAAGCTTTCTTT.

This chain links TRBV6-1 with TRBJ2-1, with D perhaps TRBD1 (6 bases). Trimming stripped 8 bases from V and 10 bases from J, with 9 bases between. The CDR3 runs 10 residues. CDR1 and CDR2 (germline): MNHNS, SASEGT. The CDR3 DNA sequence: TGTGCCAGCGAGGACAGAGAGCAGTTCTTC. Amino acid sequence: CASEDREQFF.

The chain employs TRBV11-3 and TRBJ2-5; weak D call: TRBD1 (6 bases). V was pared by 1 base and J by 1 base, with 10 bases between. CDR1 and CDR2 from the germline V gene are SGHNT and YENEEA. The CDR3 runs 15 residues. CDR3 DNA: TGTGCCAGCAGCTTAGGTGGACAGACCCAAGAGACCCAGTACTTC. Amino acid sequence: CASSLGGQTQETQYF. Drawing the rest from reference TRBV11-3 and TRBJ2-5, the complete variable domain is EAGVVQSPRYKIIEKKQPVAFWCNPISGHNTLYWYLQNLGQGPELLIRYENEEAVDDSQLPKDRFSAERLKGVDSTLKIQPAELGDSAVYLCASSLGGQTQETQYFGPGTRLLVL.

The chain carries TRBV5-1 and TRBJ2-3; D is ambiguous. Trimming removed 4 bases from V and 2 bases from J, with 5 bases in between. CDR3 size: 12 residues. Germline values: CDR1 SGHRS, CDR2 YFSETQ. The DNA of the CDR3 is TGCGCCAGCAGCCCAGACACAGATACGCAGTATTTT. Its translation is CASSPDTDTQYF. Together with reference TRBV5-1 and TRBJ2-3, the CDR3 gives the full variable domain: KAGVTQTPRYLIKTRGQQVTLSCSPISGHRSVSWYQQTPGQGLQFLFEYFSETQRNKGNFPGRFSGRQFSNSRSEMNVSTLELGDSALYLCASSPDTDTQYFGPGTRLTVL.

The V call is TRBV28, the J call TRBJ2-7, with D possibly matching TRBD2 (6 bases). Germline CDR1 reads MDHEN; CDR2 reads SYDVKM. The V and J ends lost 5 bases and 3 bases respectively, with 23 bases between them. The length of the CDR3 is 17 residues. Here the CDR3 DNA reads TGTGCCAGCAGTCCATCCCTCGGGGTTAGCGGCTACTACGAGCAGTACTTC. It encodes CASSPSLGVSGYYEQYF.

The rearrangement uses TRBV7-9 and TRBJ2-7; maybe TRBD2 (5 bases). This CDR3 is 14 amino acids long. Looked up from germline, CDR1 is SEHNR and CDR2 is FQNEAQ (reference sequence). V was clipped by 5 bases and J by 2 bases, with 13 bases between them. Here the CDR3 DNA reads TGTGCCAGCAGCACCACTAGTGGGACCTACGAGCAGTACTTC. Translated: CASSTTSGTYEQYF.

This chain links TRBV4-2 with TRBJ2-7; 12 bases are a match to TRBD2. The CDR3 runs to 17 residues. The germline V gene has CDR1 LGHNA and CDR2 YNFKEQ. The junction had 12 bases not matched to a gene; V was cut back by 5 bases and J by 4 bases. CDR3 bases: TGTGCCAGCAGCTCGCCTAGCGGGGGGGCGGGTCCTTACGAGCAGTACTTC. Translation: CASSSPSGGAGPYEQYF.

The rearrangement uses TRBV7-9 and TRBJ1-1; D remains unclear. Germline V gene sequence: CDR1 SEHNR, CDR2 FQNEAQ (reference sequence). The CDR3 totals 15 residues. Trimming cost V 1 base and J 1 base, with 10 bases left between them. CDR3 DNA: TGTGCCAGCAGCTTAGGTTCCACGGGGAACACTGAAGCTTTCTTT. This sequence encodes CASSLGSTGNTEAFF.

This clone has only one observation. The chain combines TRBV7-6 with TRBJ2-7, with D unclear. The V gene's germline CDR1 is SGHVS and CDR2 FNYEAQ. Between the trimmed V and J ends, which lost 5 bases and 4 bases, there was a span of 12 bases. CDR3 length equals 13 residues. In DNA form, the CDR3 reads TGTGCCAGCAGCCCCGCTTCTAAATACGAGCAGTACTTC. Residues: CASSPASKYEQYF.

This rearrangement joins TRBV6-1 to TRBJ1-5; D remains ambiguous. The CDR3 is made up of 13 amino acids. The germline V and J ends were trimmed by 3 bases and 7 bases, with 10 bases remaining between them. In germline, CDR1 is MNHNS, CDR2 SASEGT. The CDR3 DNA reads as TGTGCCAGCAGTGATTACTCGCGGCAGCCCCAGCATTTT. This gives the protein CASSDYSRQPQHF.

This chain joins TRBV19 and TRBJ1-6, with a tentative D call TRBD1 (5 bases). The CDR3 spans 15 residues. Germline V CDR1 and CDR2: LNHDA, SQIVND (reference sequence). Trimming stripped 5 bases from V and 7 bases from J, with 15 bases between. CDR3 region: CASSYFPGPNSPLHF. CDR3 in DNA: TGTGCCAGTAGTTACTTCCCAGGGCCCAATTCACCCCTCCACTTT.

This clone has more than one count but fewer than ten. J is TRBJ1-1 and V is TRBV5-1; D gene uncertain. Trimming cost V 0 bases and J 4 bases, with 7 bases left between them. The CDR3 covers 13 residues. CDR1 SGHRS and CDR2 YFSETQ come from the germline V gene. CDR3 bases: TGCGCCAGCAGCTTGGGAGGTATCACTGAAGCTTTCTTT. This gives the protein CASSLGGITEAFF.

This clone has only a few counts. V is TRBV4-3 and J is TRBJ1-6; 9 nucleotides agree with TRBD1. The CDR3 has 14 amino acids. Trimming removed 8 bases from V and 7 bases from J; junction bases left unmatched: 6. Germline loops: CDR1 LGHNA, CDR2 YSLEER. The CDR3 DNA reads TGCGCCAGCGGGATCACAGGGGGCAATTCACCCCTCCACTTT. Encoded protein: CASGITGGNSPLHF.

The CDR3 is CASSRSQSGDQPQHF. CDR3 sequence (DNA): TGTGCCAGCAGCCGTAGTCAGTCGGGGGATCAGCCCCAGCATTTT. The chain recombines TRBV7-9 with TRBJ1-5, with D possibly TRBD1 on 5 matching bases. The germline V gene encodes CDR1 SEHNR and CDR2 FQNEAQ (reference sequence). Trimming removed 5 bases at V and 5 bases at J, with 16 bases between. This CDR3 is built from 15 residues.

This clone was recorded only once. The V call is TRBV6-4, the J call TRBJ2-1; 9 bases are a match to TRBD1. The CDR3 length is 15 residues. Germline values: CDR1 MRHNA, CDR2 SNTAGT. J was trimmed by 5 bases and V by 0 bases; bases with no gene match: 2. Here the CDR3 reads CASSDSGQGHNEQFF. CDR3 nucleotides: TGTGCCAGCAGTGACTCGGGACAGGGACACAATGAGCAGTTCTTC.

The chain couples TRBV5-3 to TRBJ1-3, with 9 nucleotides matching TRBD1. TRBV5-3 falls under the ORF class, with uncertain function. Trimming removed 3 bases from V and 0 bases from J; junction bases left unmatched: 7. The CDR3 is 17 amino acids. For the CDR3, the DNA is TGTGCCAGAAGCTGCCGGCCGGGACAGGGCTCTGGAAACACCATATATTTT. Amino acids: CARSCRPGQGSGNTIYF.

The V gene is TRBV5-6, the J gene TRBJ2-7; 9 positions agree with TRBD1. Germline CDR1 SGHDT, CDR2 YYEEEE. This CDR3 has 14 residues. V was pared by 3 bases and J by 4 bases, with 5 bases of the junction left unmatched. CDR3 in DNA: TGTGCCAGCAGCTCGGGGGACAGGGCTTACGAGCAGTACTTC. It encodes CASSSGDRAYEQYF.

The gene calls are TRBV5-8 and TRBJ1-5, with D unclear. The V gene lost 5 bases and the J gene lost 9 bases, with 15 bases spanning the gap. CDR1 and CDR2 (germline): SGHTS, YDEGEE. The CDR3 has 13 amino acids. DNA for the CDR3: TGTGCCAGCAGGCGGGCGGTTCCTGGGCCCCAGCATTTT. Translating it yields CASRRAVPGPQHF.

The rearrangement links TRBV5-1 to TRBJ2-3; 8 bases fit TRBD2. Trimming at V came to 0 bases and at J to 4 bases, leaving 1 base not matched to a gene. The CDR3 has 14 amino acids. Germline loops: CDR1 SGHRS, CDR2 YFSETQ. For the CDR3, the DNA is TGCGCCAGCAGCTTGGGGCGGGGGGCAGATACGCAGTATTTT. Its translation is CASSLGRGADTQYF.

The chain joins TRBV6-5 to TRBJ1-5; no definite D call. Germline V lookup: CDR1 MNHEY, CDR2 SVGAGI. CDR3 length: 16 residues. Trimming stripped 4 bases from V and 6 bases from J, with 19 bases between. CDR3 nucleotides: TGTGCCAGCAGTTTGCCGGGTTTCAAAACGGGTCAGCCCCAGCATTTT. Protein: CASSLPGFKTGQPQHF.

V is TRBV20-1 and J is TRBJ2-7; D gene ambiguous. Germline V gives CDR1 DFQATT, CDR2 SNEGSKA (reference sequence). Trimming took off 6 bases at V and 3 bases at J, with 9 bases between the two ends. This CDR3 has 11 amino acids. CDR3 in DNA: TGCAGTGCCCGCGAAAGCTACGAGCAGTACTTC. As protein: CSARESYEQYF.

This CDR3 is CASKAPGVNEQFF. In DNA form, the CDR3 reads TGTGCCAGCAAAGCCCCAGGGGTCAATGAGCAGTTCTTC. The rearrangement joins TRBV6-6 to TRBJ2-1; D is possibly TRBD1 (6 bases). Germline CDR1 MNHNY, CDR2 SVGAGI (reference sequence). The CDR3 runs to 13 residues. V dropped 7 bases and J dropped 6 bases, with 13 bases sitting between them.

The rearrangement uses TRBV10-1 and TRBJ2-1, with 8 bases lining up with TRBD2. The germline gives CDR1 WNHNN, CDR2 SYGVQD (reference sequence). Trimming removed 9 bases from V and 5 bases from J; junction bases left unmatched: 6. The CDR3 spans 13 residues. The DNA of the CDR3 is TGCGCCAGTTCCGGGACTAGAGACAATGAGCAGTTCTTC. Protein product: CASSGTRDNEQFF.

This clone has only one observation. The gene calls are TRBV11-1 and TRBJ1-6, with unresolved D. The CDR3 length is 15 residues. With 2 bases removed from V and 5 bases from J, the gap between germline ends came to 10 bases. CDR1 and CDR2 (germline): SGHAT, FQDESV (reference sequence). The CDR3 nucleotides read TGTGCCAGCAGCTTATCGGGAAACGATAATTCACCCCTCCACTTT. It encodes CASSLSGNDNSPLHF.

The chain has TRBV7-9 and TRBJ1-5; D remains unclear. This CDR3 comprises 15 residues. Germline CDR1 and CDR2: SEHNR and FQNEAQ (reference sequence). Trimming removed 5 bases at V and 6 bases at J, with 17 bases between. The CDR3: CASSPRGGGSQPQHF. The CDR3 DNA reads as TGTGCCAGCAGCCCCCGGGGAGGCGGTAGTCAGCCCCAGCATTTT.

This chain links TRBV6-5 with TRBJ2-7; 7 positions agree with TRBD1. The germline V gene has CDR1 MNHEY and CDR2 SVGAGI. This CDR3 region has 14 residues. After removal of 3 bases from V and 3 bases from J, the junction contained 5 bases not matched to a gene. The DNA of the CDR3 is TGTGCCAGCAGTTATTTCCGGGACAGCTACGAGCAGTACTTC. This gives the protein CASSYFRDSYEQYF.

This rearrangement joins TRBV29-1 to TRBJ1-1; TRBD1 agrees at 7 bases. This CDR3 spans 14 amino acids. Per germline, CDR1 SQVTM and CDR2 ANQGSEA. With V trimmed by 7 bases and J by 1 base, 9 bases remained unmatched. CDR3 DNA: TGCAGCGCAACCAGGGGACAGACGAACACTGAAGCTTTCTTT. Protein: CSATRGQTNTEAFF.